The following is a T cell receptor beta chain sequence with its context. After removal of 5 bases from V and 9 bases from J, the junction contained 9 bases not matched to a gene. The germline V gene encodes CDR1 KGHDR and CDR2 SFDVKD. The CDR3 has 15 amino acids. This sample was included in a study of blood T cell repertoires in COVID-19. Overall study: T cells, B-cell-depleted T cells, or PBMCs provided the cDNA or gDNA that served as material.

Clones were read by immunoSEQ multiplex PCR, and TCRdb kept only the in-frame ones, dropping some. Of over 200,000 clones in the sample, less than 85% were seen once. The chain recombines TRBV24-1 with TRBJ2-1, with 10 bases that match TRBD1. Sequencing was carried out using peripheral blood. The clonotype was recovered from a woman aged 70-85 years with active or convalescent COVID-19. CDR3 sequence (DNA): TGTGCCACCAGTGGTGACAGGGACAGGGGCGGTGAGCAGTTCTTC. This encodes CATSGDRDRGGEQFF.